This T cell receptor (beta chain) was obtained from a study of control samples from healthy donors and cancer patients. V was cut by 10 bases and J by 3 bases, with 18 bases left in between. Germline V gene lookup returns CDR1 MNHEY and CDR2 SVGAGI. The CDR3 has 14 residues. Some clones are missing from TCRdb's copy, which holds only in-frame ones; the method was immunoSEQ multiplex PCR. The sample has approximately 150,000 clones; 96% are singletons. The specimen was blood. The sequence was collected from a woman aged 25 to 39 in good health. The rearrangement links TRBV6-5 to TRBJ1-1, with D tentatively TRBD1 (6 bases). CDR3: CATTDVGAHTEAFF. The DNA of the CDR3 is TGTGCCACCACCGATGTGGGGGCCCACACTGAAGCTTTCTTT.